The next 18 T cell receptor beta chains were all read from a single sample in a study of CD8 T cells in Susac syndrome. The RNA input was roughly 0.45 to 1 ug, and it was reverse transcribed with random hexamers. TCRdb re-derived calls from the immunoSEQ multiplex PCR reads in MiXCR, one entry per CDR3 protein. The repertoire holds 150,000 to 200,000 distinct CDR3 sequences, around 92% seen once, with more than 0.07% in the top ten. Sequencing input: CD4+ T cells from PBMCs. These receptors all stem from a human donor in good health.

The chain is built from TRBV18 and TRBJ2-6; tentatively, D is TRBD1 (6 bases). V was pared by 1 base and J by 0 bases, with 13 bases between. Germline V gene data show CDR1 as KGHSH and CDR2 as LQKENI. The CDR3 consists of 18 residues. CDR3: CASSPQFKGDSGANVLTF. CDR3 nucleotide sequence: TGTGCCAGCTCACCACAGTTTAAGGGGGACTCTGGGGCCAACGTCCTGACTTTC.

V gene TRBV28 combines with J gene TRBJ1-5, with D hard to call. The CDR3 is 17 residues long. V lost 4 bases, J lost 2 bases, and 18 bases lay in between. Germline lookup yields CDR1 MDHEN and CDR2 SYDVKM. CDR3 region: CASSYRPMDWGNQPQHF. CDR3 bases: TGTGCCAGCAGTTACCGCCCCATGGACTGGGGCAATCAGCCCCAGCATTTT.

CDR3 residues: CASSLDLGTGGGIEQYF. The CDR3 region has the DNA TGTGCCAGCAGCTTAGATCTAGGGACAGGGGGCGGAATCGAGCAGTACTTC. V usage is TRBV11-2 and J usage is TRBJ2-7; 12 nucleotides align to TRBD1. CDR3 length: 17 amino acids. Germline V gives CDR1 SGHAT, CDR2 FQNNGV. With 0 bases clipped from V and 6 bases from J, the junction kept 9 bases outside the gene matches.

V gene TRBV19 combines with J gene TRBJ2-7; 8 bases match TRBD1. CDR3 length: 13 residues. The junction had 4 bases not matched to a gene; V was cut back by 4 bases and J by 5 bases. Germline CDR1 LNHDA, CDR2 SQIVND (reference sequence). The CDR3 nucleotides read TGTGCCAGTAGTAGGCAGGGGGCCGACGAGCAGTACTTC. It yields the protein CASSRQGADEQYF.

V gene TRBV7-2 combines with J gene TRBJ2-7, with D perhaps being TRBD1 or TRBD2 (5 bases each). With 5 bases removed from V and 4 bases from J, the gap between germline ends came to 15 bases. The V gene's germline CDR1 is SGHTA and CDR2 FQGNSA. CDR3 length: 14 amino acids. The CDR3, as DNA: TGTGCCAGCAGCCCTGACAGCGGTTATTACGAGCAGTACTTC. Protein product: CASSPDSGYYEQYF.

The chain joins TRBV5-1 to TRBJ1-1; 9 bases are a match to TRBD1. Germline V gene data show CDR1 as SGHRS and CDR2 as YFSETQ. V shed 3 bases and J 13 bases; nucleotides not matched to a gene: 10. The CDR3 covers 13 residues. CDR3: CASSYQGQGFVFF. CDR3 DNA sequence: TGCGCCAGCAGCTATCAAGGACAGGGGTTTGTTTTCTTT. The entire variable domain, with the rest obtained from reference TRBV5-1 and TRBJ1-1, is as follows: KAGVTQTPRYLIKTRGQQVTLSCSPISGHRSVSWYQQTPGQGLQFLFEYFSETQRNKGNFPGRFSGRQFSNSRSEMNVSTLELGDSALYLCASSYQGQGFVFFGQGTRLTVV.

The chain couples TRBV27 to TRBJ1-5; D may be TRBD1 (5 bases). Per germline, CDR1 MNHEY and CDR2 SMNVEV (reference sequence). V was trimmed by 6 bases and J by 7 bases, leaving 13 bases between them. This CDR3 has 13 residues. CDR3 DNA sequence: TGTGCCAGCAGCTCTGGGGGGTGGCAGCCCCAGCATTTT. Its protein is CASSSGGWQPQHF.

This chain joins TRBV18 and TRBJ2-3, with D tentatively TRBD1 or TRBD2 (5 bases each). In germline, CDR1 is KGHSH, CDR2 LQKENI. This CDR3 is 13 amino acids long. The V gene lost 5 bases and the J gene lost 4 bases, with 10 bases spanning the gap. CDR3 sequence reads: CASSKGRADTQYF. CDR3 bases: TGTGCCAGCTCAAAGGGACGTGCAGATACGCAGTATTTT.

This clonotype was counted a few times. This chain uses TRBV6-1 with TRBJ2-4; D unresolved. From germline, CDR1 is MNHNS and CDR2 SASEGT. This CDR3 contains 14 residues. V lost 7 bases, J lost 5 bases, and 15 bases lay in between. The CDR3 region has the DNA TGTGCCAGCATGATCTGGGCTGCGGAAAACATTCAGTACTTC. It specifies CASMIWAAENIQYF.

This rearrangement joins TRBV9 to TRBJ1-5; D unclear. Germline values: CDR1 SGDLS, CDR2 YYNGEE. V was trimmed by 0 bases and J by 3 bases, leaving 10 bases between them. This CDR3 contains 15 residues. CDR3 protein: CASSVGLQNNQPQHF. The CDR3 DNA is TGTGCCAGCAGCGTAGGTTTGCAGAACAATCAGCCCCAGCATTTT.

The table lists this clonotype with a count of one. The rearrangement links TRBV4-3 to TRBJ2-1, with 11 bases fitting TRBD2. CDR3 length: 17 amino acids. V lost 4 bases to trimming and J lost 5 bases; unmatched junction nucleotides: 10. Germline values: CDR1 LGHNA, CDR2 YSLEER. Written as DNA, the CDR3 is TGCGCCAGCAGCCGGAGAGGAGTAGCGGGGGGGAACAATGAGCAGTTCTTC. Translating it yields CASSRRGVAGGNNEQFF.

The chain recombines TRBV5-6 with TRBJ1-2; no clear D. This CDR3 spans 13 amino acids. V shed 1 base and J shed 5 bases, with 9 bases lying between them. Germline CDR1 reads SGHDT; CDR2 reads YYEEEE. The CDR3 region is CASSLPYGYGYTF. Written as DNA, the CDR3 is TGTGCCAGCAGCTTGCCCTACGGGTATGGCTACACCTTC.

The chain carries TRBV20-1 and TRBJ1-2; D is unresolved. V dropped 5 bases and J dropped 0 bases, with 13 bases sitting between them. The CDR3 consists of 14 residues. Germline values: CDR1 DFQATT, CDR2 SNEGSKA (reference sequence). CDR3 in amino acids: CSAPSGQTNYGYTF. The CDR3 nucleotides are TGCAGTGCTCCAAGCGGGCAGACTAACTATGGCTACACCTTC.

The chain employs TRBV5-4 and TRBJ1-5, with D possibly matching TRBD1 (6 bases). The germline CDR1 and CDR2 sequences are SGHNT and YYREEE (reference sequence). Trimming cost V 0 bases and J 7 bases, with 14 bases left between them. The CDR3 loop spans 15 amino acids. CDR3 in amino acids: CASSLDRGIGQPQHF. The CDR3 coding sequence is TGTGCCAGCAGCTTGGATAGGGGGATAGGCCAGCCCCAGCATTTT.

V is TRBV28 and J is TRBJ1-1, with a tentative D call TRBD1 (6 bases). Germline V gene sequence: CDR1 MDHEN, CDR2 SYDVKM. V was pared by 6 bases and J by 10 bases, with 24 bases between. The CDR3 loop spans 15 amino acids. The CDR3 coding sequence is TGTGCCAGCAGACTCCAACCGGTGGGGTCGGGGGCAGCTTTCTTT. Its protein is CASRLQPVGSGAAFF.

The chain links TRBV23-1 to TRBJ1-1, with 7 nucleotides matching TRBD1. TRBV23-1 is marked as an open reading frame, function uncertain. J was trimmed by 1 base and V by 0 bases; bases with no gene match: 8. This CDR3 comprises 17 residues. The DNA of the CDR3 is TGCGCCAGCAGTCAATCGGTGCAGGGGGGCTGGAACACTGAAGCTTTCTTT. This gives the protein CASSQSVQGGWNTEAFF.

The rearrangement uses TRBV6-1 and TRBJ1-5, with a tentative D call TRBD1 (6 bases). The CDR3 extends over 17 amino acids. Germline lookup yields CDR1 MNHNS and CDR2 SASEGT. Trimming took 7 bases from V and 2 from J, leaving 21 bases between them. CDR3 protein: CASTLHGGQGGNQPQHF. The CDR3 region has the DNA TGTGCCAGCACCCTACACGGGGGCCAAGGTGGCAATCAGCCCCAGCATTTT.

This clonotype was detected only a few times. This chain connects TRBV6-2 or TRBV6-3 to TRBJ2-1, with 7 positions matching TRBD1. The V gene end was trimmed by 4 bases and the J gene end by 3 bases; junction bases not matched to a gene: 0. Germline V gene lookup returns CDR1 MNHEY and CDR2 SVGEGT. CDR3 size: 13 residues. The chain's CDR3 is CASSWDSYNEQFF. The CDR3 coding sequence is TGTGCCAGCAGTTGGGACAGCTACAATGAGCAGTTCTTC.